These T cell receptor beta chains were read from a single sample in a study of blood T cell repertoires in COVID-19. Produced via immunoSEQ multiplex PCR; TCRdb's table is partial and in-frame only. Of about 430,000 clones in the sample, approximately 90% were seen once. The sample comprised PBMCs or T cells enriched from blood (not recorded which). The receptors stem from a woman under 30 who had been exposed to COVID-19. Both conserved end residues are part of each CDR3. D genes are given only for firm matches. Expanded clones get a size class; other rows say once, few or many, or leave the size out.

size	V	D	J	CDR3	DNA
-	TRBV3-1/TRBV3-2	TRBD1	TRBJ2-4	CASSQSTGANIQYF	TGTGCCAGCAGCCAAAGTACAGGGGCAAACATTCAGTACTTC
-	TRBV2	TRBD1	TRBJ1-6	CASTRGQGWSSYNSPLHF	TGTGCCAGCACACGGGGACAGGGTTGGAGCTCCTATAATTCACCCCTCCACTTT
-	TRBV2	TRBD1	TRBJ2-2	CASTGQGNTGELFF	TGTGCCAGCACCGGACAGGGCAACACCGGGGAGCTGTTTTTT
once	TRBV28	-	TRBJ1-1	CASSPGMLNTEAFF	TGTGCCAGCAGTCCAGGGATGTTGAACACTGAAGCTTTCTTT
once	TRBV19	TRBD1	TRBJ1-3	CASSFPGTGTGNTIYF	TGTGCCAGTAGTTTCCCCGGGACAGGCACTGGAAACACCATATATTTT
few	TRBV27	-	TRBJ1-4	CASRPGLREKLFF	TGTGCCAGCAGGCCCGGACTGAGGGAAAAACTGTTTTTT
-	TRBV28	-	TRBJ2-1	CASSLRTHNEQFF	TGTGCCAGCAGTTTAAGGACTCACAATGAGCAGTTCTTC
once	TRBV18	-	TRBJ1-3	CASSPFRISGNTIYF	TGTGCCAGCTCACCGTTCAGGATCTCTGGAAACACCATATATTTT
-	TRBV4-1	TRBD2	TRBJ2-7	CASSQAVPGTSGRYEQYF	TGCGCCAGCAGCCAAGCCGTCCCCGGGACTAGCGGGAGGTACGAGCAGTACTTC
once	TRBV4-3	-	TRBJ2-7	CASSQVQGYEQYF	TGCGCCAGCAGCCAGGTCCAGGGGTACGAGCAGTACTTC
-	TRBV9	-	TRBJ1-2	CASSVEANHYGYTF	TGTGCCAGCAGCGTAGAAGCCAACCACTATGGCTACACCTTC
-	TRBV21-1	-	TRBJ1-2	CASGVRDIFYGYTF	TGTGCCAGCGGGGTCCGGGACATCTTCTATGGCTACACCTTC
-	TRBV10-1	TRBD1	TRBJ2-6	CASSTGGAGANVLTF	TGCGCCAGCAGTACAGGGGGCGCTGGGGCCAACGTCCTGACTTTC
few	TRBV6-4	-	TRBJ2-7	CASSEIRGSEQYF	TGTGCCAGCAGTGAAATCAGGGGATCCGAGCAGTACTTC
-	TRBV7-3	TRBD1	TRBJ2-2	CASSSDREAGELFF	TGTGCCAGCAGCTCGGACAGGGAGGCCGGGGAGCTGTTTTTT
-	TRBV27	TRBD1	TRBJ1-6	CASSLISQGARSPLHF	TGTGCCAGCAGTTTAATTTCGCAGGGGGCGAGATCACCCCTCCACTTT
-	TRBV10-3	TRBD2	TRBJ2-1	CAISESLPGTSQYNEQFF	TGTGCCATCAGTGAGTCGTTACCCGGGACTAGCCAATACAATGAGCAGTTCTTC
-	TRBV7-8	-	TRBJ1-1	CASSLAVEGFGEAFF	TGTGCCAGCAGCTTAGCGGTAGAGGGTTTCGGTGAAGCTTTCTTT
many	TRBV4-1	-	TRBJ2-1	CASSQPEFSSNEQFF	TGCGCCAGCAGCCAACCGGAGTTCTCATCGAATGAGCAGTTCTTC
-	TRBV5-1	TRBD1	TRBJ1-4	CASSLVAGGGEKLFF	TGCGCCAGCAGCTTGGTAGCAGGGGGCGGTGAAAAACTGTTTTTT
once	TRBV5-6	-	TRBJ2-7	CASSSGTPTYEQYF	TGTGCCAGCAGCTCCGGGACACCCACCTACGAGCAGTACTTC
once	TRBV2	-	TRBJ2-3	CASSDLGGPITTDTQYF	TGTGCCAGCAGTGATCTGGGCGGGCCAATTACCACAGATACGCAGTATTTT
-	TRBV30	TRBD2	TRBJ2-3	CAWSVPQRGASDTQYF	TGTGCCTGGAGTGTACCCCAGCGGGGGGCCTCGGATACGCAGTATTTT
once	TRBV19	TRBD1	TRBJ2-7	CASSIGTGGLYEQYF	TGTGCCAGTAGTATTGGGACAGGGGGCCTCTACGAGCAGTACTTC
once	TRBV11-3	-	TRBJ1-1	CASSSGREQNTEAFF	TGTGCCAGCAGCTCCGGGCGGGAGCAGAACACTGAAGCTTTCTTT
-	TRBV28	TRBD2	TRBJ2-7	CASSPGLAGMYF	TGTGCCAGCAGTCCTGGACTAGCGGGCATGTACTTC
-	TRBV2	-	TRBJ1-4	CASRLRGETNEKLFF	TGTGCCAGCAGGCTCCGGGGGGAAACTAATGAAAAACTGTTTTTT
-	TRBV4-2	TRBD2	TRBJ2-3	CASSQLGGTSGGGLRDTQYF	TGTGCCAGCAGCCAACTGGGAGGGACTAGCGGAGGGGGTCTCCGAGATACGCAGTATTTT
once	TRBV28	-	TRBJ2-2	CASSPRQANTGELFF	TGTGCCAGCAGCCCTCGGCAGGCCAACACCGGGGAGCTGTTTTTT
-	TRBV5-1	-	TRBJ2-7	CASSSPGDSYEQYF	TGCGCCAGCAGCTCCCCGGGGGACTCCTACGAGCAGTACTTC
few	TRBV28	TRBD1	TRBJ2-2	CASSLLQGGNTGELFF	TGTGCCAGCAGTTTATTACAGGGGGGCAACACCGGGGAGCTGTTTTTT
-	TRBV10-3	TRBD2	TRBJ2-1	CAISTAGVYNEQFF	TGTGCCATCAGTACAGCGGGAGTCTACAATGAGCAGTTCTTC
-	TRBV3-1/TRBV3-2	-	TRBJ1-6	CASSPVPVTYNSPLHF	TGTGCCAGCAGCCCGGTCCCTGTTACCTATAATTCACCCCTCCACTTT
-	TRBV19	TRBD1	TRBJ1-2	CASLTSGTGGVNYGYTF	TGTGCCAGCCTAACCTCGGGGACAGGGGGCGTGAACTATGGCTACACCTTC
-	TRBV19	-	TRBJ1-1	CASSLPATLNTEAFF	TGTGCCAGTAGTCTCCCGGCGACACTGAACACTGAAGCTTTCTTT
once	TRBV7-8	TRBD1	TRBJ2-6	CASSPSGQGLSGANVLTF	TGTGCCAGCAGCCCTTCTGGACAGGGACTCTCTGGGGCCAACGTCCTGACTTTC
-	TRBV6-5	TRBD1	TRBJ1-1	CASSLSDRLNTEAFF	TGTGCCAGCAGCCTATCGGACAGGTTGAACACTGAAGCTTTCTTT
-	TRBV7-9	TRBD1	TRBJ2-7	CASSLVPGTGGYEQYF	TGTGCCAGCAGCTTAGTCCCCGGGACAGGGGGCTACGAGCAGTACTTC
-	TRBV11-2	-	TRBJ2-5	CASSFGRKTQYF	TGTGCCAGCAGCTTCGGGAGAAAGACCCAGTACTTC
-	TRBV5-8	-	TRBJ1-1	CASSLVPFSEAFF	TGTGCCAGCAGCTTGGTTCCGTTCAGTGAAGCTTTCTTT
-	TRBV18	-	TRBJ1-4	CASSRSDKFGTNEKLFF	TGTGCCAGCTCACGATCGGACAAGTTCGGGACTAATGAAAAACTGTTTTTT
-	TRBV6-5	TRBD1	TRBJ1-2	CASSYQIRGDYTF	TGTGCCAGCAGTTACCAAATCAGGGGGGACTACACCTTC